A single sample gave rise to the 3 T cell receptor beta chains below, sequenced in a study of cytomegalovirus exposure and HLA in healthy donors. PCR employed 60 Vbeta and 13 Jbeta primers. The assay was immunoSEQ multiplex PCR, and TCRdb's table has in-frame clones only and misses some. The data show about 100,000 clones, roughly 74% seen once. The sample consisted of PBMCs. All receptors derive from a female donor in good health and CMV-seropositive.

This chain uses TRBV10-3 with TRBJ2-3, with 10 positions matching TRBD2. J gave up 3 bases and V 6 bases, and 3 bases lay outside the gene matches. This CDR3 has 14 amino acids. Per germline, CDR1 ENHRY and CDR2 SYGVKD. CDR3 region: CAISSGRGTDTQYF. Written as DNA, the CDR3 is TGTGCCATCAGCAGCGGGAGGGGGACAGATACGCAGTATTTT.

The genes are TRBV2 and TRBJ2-3, with 11 nucleotides matching TRBD2. The V gene end was trimmed by 7 bases and the J gene end by 4 bases; junction bases not matched to a gene: 7. Germline CDR1 and CDR2: SNHLY and FYNNEI. This CDR3 has 15 residues. The CDR3 sequence is CASIPLAGGADTQYF. CDR3 nucleotide sequence: TGTGCCAGCATCCCCTTAGCGGGGGGGGCAGATACGCAGTATTTT. The whole variable domain, remainder taken from reference TRBV2 and TRBJ2-3, is EPEVTQTPSHQVTQMGQEVILRCVPISNHLYFYWYRQILGQKVEFLVSFYNNEISEKSEIFDDQFSVERPDGSNFTLKIRSTKLEDSAMYFCASIPLAGGADTQYFGPGTRLTVL.

V gene TRBV28 combines with J gene TRBJ1-5, with TRBD1 matching over 9 bases. Germline V gene sequence: CDR1 MDHEN, CDR2 SYDVKM. The CDR3 is made up of 15 amino acids. V dropped 5 bases and J dropped 6; count of bases not matched to a gene: 8. The CDR3 DNA reads TGTGCCAGCAGTCCGACAGGGGGAGTGGGTCAGCCCCAGCATTTT. Translated, it gives CASSPTGGVGQPQHF.